A single sample gave rise to the 24 T cell receptor beta chains below, sequenced in a study of beta chain features in type 1 diabetes. The authors reverse transcribed all of the isolated RNA, so sequencing captured expressed TCRB transcripts. Sequenced by immunoSEQ multiplex PCR; TCRdb stores in-frame clones only, minus some. The sample records about 240,000 clones, about 30% being singletons. Sequencing was performed on central memory CD4+ T cells from blood. The receptors stem from a man between 25 and 39 years old in good health.

This clone was seen a few times. CDR3 bases: TGCAGCGTCGCGGGGGGCGGCACAGATACGCAGTATTTT. It codes for CSVAGGGTDTQYF. V usage is TRBV29-1 and J usage is TRBJ2-3, with 8 bases matching TRBD2. The CDR3 has 13 residues. V lost 6 bases to trimming and J lost 1 base; unmatched junction nucleotides: 3. CDR1 is SQVTM, CDR2 ANQGSEA, per germline.

This clone was observed a handful of times. V and J are TRBV6-6 and TRBJ2-7; perhaps TRBD1 as D (6 bases). CDR3 length equals 12 residues. V lost 7 bases and J lost 3, with 10 bases in between. Germline V gene sequence: CDR1 MNHNY, CDR2 SVGAGI (reference sequence). CDR3 sequence: CASIGQSYEQYF. In DNA form, the CDR3 reads TGTGCCAGCATAGGACAGAGCTACGAGCAGTACTTC.

CDR3 DNA sequence: TGTGCCTTCGAATTGGGTGGCGGAGCTTTCTTT. The encoded protein is CAFELGGGAFF. The chain carries TRBV30 and TRBJ1-1; no definite D call. This CDR3 is built from 11 residues. V lost 7 bases to trimming and J lost 10 bases, with 16 bases between them. Germline lookup yields CDR1 GTSNPN and CDR2 SVGIG (reference sequence).

This chain joins TRBV10-3 and TRBJ1-5, with TRBD1 identical over 11 bases. There are 13 residues in the CDR3. The V gene's germline CDR1 is ENHRY and CDR2 SYGVKD. The V and J ends lost 6 bases and 7 bases, in that order; junction bases with no gene match: 2. The DNA for the CDR3 is TGTGCCATCAGGGGGACAGGGGGACAGCCCCAGCATTTT. Its translation is CAIRGTGGQPQHF.

Many counts were recorded for this clone. The chain uses TRBV19 and TRBJ1-2; no reliable D call. The CDR3 contains 15 residues. Trimming took off 2 bases at V and 0 bases at J, with 10 bases between the two ends. Per the germline V gene, CDR1 is LNHDA and CDR2 is SQIVND (reference sequence). The CDR3 coding sequence is TGTGCCAGTAGTATACAAACCGACGCTAACTATGGCTACACCTTC. Amino acids: CASSIQTDANYGYTF.

This chain joins TRBV7-9 and TRBJ2-5, with TRBD2 matching 8 bases. The CDR3 runs 14 residues. The germline V gene has CDR1 SEHNR and CDR2 FQNEAQ (reference sequence). Losses at the gene ends were 8 bases for V and 1 base for J; bases not matched to a gene: 6. The CDR3 nucleotides are TGTGCCAGCGGCGCGACTAGCGTCCAAGAGACCCAGTACTTC. It translates to CASGATSVQETQYF.

The chain carries TRBV11-2 and TRBJ2-7; TRBD2 matches 10 bases. V gave up 2 bases and J gave up 2 bases; unmatched junction bases: 3. The CDR3 is made up of 15 amino acids. Germline V CDR1 and CDR2: SGHAT, FQNNGV. The CDR3, as DNA: TGTGCCAGCAGCTTATTTACTAGCGGGACCTACGAGCAGTACTTC. Translating gives CASSLFTSGTYEQYF.

Comments on this clone: Its ends do not fully match the called genes, so a read error is possible. The chain has TRBV30 and TRBJ2-3; 10 bases line up with TRBD2. The CDR3 is 12 amino acids. Germline V CDR1 and CDR2: GTSNPN, SVGIG (reference sequence). CDR3 DNA sequence: TGTGCCTGGACCGTCCCGGGACTAGCGCAATCTTTT. This gives the protein CAWTVPGLAQSF.

The chain couples TRBV30 to TRBJ1-6, with D hard to call. This CDR3 region has 13 residues. Germline V gives CDR1 GTSNPN, CDR2 SVGIG (reference sequence). Trimming took 3 bases from V and 7 from J, leaving 10 bases between them. The CDR3, as DNA: TGTGCCTGGAGGTTACTGAGGAATTCACCCCTCCACTTT. It specifies CAWRLLRNSPLHF.

Notes on this clone: The sample holds other DNA sequences that translate to the same CDR3. The rearrangement joins TRBV29-1 to TRBJ2-3, with D uncertain. Germline loops: CDR1 SQVTM, CDR2 ANQGSEA. CDR3 size: 12 residues. V was cut by 3 bases and J by 3 bases, with 7 bases left in between. Here the CDR3 DNA reads TGCAGCGTTGAGGGTGGGACAGATACGCAGTATTTT. Translation: CSVEGGTDTQYF.

This clone was observed a few times. V gene TRBV7-2 combines with J gene TRBJ2-3; D remains ambiguous. CDR3 length equals 15 residues. V lost 1 base and J lost 6, with 14 bases in between. Germline CDR1 SGHTA, CDR2 FQGNSA. For the CDR3, the DNA is TGTGCCAGCAGCTTAGATCCCAGTTCTACCGATACGCAGTATTTT. Its translation: CASSLDPSSTDTQYF.

J is TRBJ2-7 and V is TRBV2, with D uncertain. Trimming shortened V by 10 bases and J by 5 bases, and 21 bases separated the two germline ends. Germline V gives CDR1 SNHLY, CDR2 FYNNEI. CDR3 length: 14 amino acids. CDR3 DNA: TGTGCCACCCTTCGAGCCTCGCGATCGGACGAGCAGTACTTC. Its protein is CATLRASRSDEQYF.

This chain connects TRBV6-5 to TRBJ2-7; a weak D match, TRBD1 (5 bases). The CDR3 runs 15 residues. V lost 0 bases to trimming and J lost 0 bases, with 9 bases between them. The germline V gene has CDR1 MNHEY and CDR2 SVGAGI. CDR3 region: CASSYSQGRSYEQYF. DNA of the CDR3: TGTGCCAGCAGTTACTCGCAGGGTCGCTCCTACGAGCAGTACTTC.

This chain joins TRBV10-3 and TRBJ2-1, with TRBD2 matching over 11 bases. The V gene's germline CDR1 is ENHRY and CDR2 SYGVKD. V lost 6 bases to trimming and J lost 7 bases; unmatched junction nucleotides: 8. The CDR3 covers 15 residues. The CDR3 region has the DNA TGTGCCATCAGCACCCTCACTAGCGGGAGTAATGAGCAGTTCTTC. Protein product: CAISTLTSGSNEQFF.

This chain links TRBV29-1 with TRBJ1-2, with unresolved D. Trimming removed 3 bases at V and 2 bases at J, with 10 bases between. The CDR3 covers 13 residues. Germline loops: CDR1 SQVTM, CDR2 ANQGSEA. The CDR3 loop reads CSVERGQNYGYTF. The CDR3 DNA sequence: TGCAGCGTTGAGAGAGGCCAGAACTATGGCTACACCTTC.

This chain uses TRBV30 with TRBJ1-2; unclear D gene. This CDR3 is built from 16 residues. Trimming left V 2 bases short and J 2 bases short, with 18 bases between. Germline CDR1 is GTSNPN and CDR2 is SVGIG (reference sequence). The CDR3 is CAWSREFGSLNYGYTF. As DNA, the CDR3 is TGTGCCTGGAGTCGGGAATTCGGGTCACTGAACTATGGCTACACCTTC.

This clone was recorded a few times. The chain has TRBV10-1 and TRBJ2-7, with D perhaps matching TRBD1 or TRBD2 (5 bases each). The CDR3 spans 14 residues. Germline V gives CDR1 WNHNN, CDR2 SYGVQD (reference sequence). V lost 2 bases, J lost 3 bases, and 11 bases lay in between. The CDR3 coding sequence is TGCGCCAGCAGTGAGGGGGGACGGAGCTACGAGCAGTACTTC. Translated: CASSEGGRSYEQYF.

This clone was recorded a few times. V usage is TRBV5-1 and J usage is TRBJ1-2, with D possibly matching TRBD1 (5 bases). CDR3 length equals 14 residues. Trimming stripped 4 bases from V and 2 bases from J, with 12 bases between. The germline V gene encodes CDR1 SGHRS and CDR2 YFSETQ. DNA of the CDR3: TGCGCCAGCAGCCCACTAGACAGCAACTATGGCTACACCTTC. Translating it yields CASSPLDSNYGYTF.

This chain connects TRBV9 to TRBJ2-3, with D possibly being TRBD2 (5 bases). CDR3 length: 16 amino acids. With 4 bases removed from V and 2 bases from J, the gap between germline ends came to 17 bases. The V gene's germline CDR1 is SGDLS and CDR2 YYNGEE. The CDR3 here is CASSPGAARATDTQYF. CDR3 nucleotides: TGTGCCAGCAGCCCCGGTGCGGCGCGGGCCACAGATACGCAGTATTTT.

This clone was counted between two and nine times. Other nucleotide sequences from this sample produce the same CDR3. The chain links TRBV30 to TRBJ1-5, with TRBD1 matching 12 bases. This CDR3 region has 13 residues. V dropped 5 bases and J dropped 5; count of bases not matched to a gene: 1. CDR1 is GTSNPN and CDR2 is SVGIG in the germline V gene (reference sequence). The CDR3 DNA sequence: TGTGCCTGGGGGACAGGGGGCGATCAGCCCCAGCATTTT. This sequence encodes CAWGTGGDQPQHF.

Worth noting for this clone: Within the sample, other DNA sequences also encode this same CDR3. The chain links TRBV18 to TRBJ2-3; 8 positions agree with TRBD1. Germline trimming cut 2 bases from V and 0 bases from J; bases unmatched to any gene: 1. This CDR3 is 15 amino acids long. Germline V gene sequence: CDR1 KGHSH, CDR2 LQKENI. The chain's CDR3 is CASSPTGGSTDTQYF. The CDR3, as DNA: TGTGCCAGCTCACCAACAGGGGGGAGCACAGATACGCAGTATTTT.

This clone was counted a few times. This chain joins TRBV11-2 and TRBJ2-7; no definite D call. Germline-derived CDR1 and CDR2 are SGHAT and FQNNGV. The germline V and J ends were trimmed by 3 bases and 3 bases, with 9 bases remaining between them. This CDR3 has 13 amino acids. CDR3 sequence (DNA): TGTGCCAGCAGCTTCTCCGGGTACTACGAGCAGTACTTC. It specifies CASSFSGYYEQYF.

This clone was observed a few times. This chain connects TRBV30 to TRBJ2-5; D ambiguous. The CDR3 sequence is 12 residues long. The V end was cut by 4 bases, the J end by 0 bases, with 6 bases between. The V gene's germline CDR1 is GTSNPN and CDR2 SVGIG (reference sequence). Written as DNA, the CDR3 is TGTGCCTGGAAGCCGTACCAAGAGACCCAGTACTTC. Translating it yields CAWKPYQETQYF.

This chain joins TRBV30 and TRBJ2-7; 9 bases align to TRBD1. J was trimmed by 5 bases and V by 4 bases; bases with no gene match: 15. The germline V gene has CDR1 GTSNPN and CDR2 SVGIG (reference sequence). This CDR3 is 16 amino acids long. The CDR3 loop reads CAWTTFQGQGGHEQYF. CDR3 in DNA: TGTGCCTGGACCACCTTTCAGGGACAGGGAGGCCACGAGCAGTACTTC.